In its sample, the clone carrying this TCR beta chain is medium-sized (0.01 to 0.1%). This sample is drawn from a study of T cells after yellow fever vaccination. The wider study: Low-cell-number fractions were prepared with SMART-Seq v4 Ultra Low Input.

General study points: Re-detected after boosting: most primary clones, 96% of CD4 and 75% to 90% of CD8. Peak timing came faster in the weaker secondary response, day 5 versus 15. Sorted memory subsets on day 0 lacked detectable levels of almost all vaccine-responding clonotypes.

MiXCR, applied by TCRdb to the 5' RACE reads, yields one record per CDR3 protein. The sample holds around 11,000 distinct CDR3 sequences, less than 6% seen once. J was trimmed by 4 bases and V by 10 bases; bases with no gene match: 15. Germline lookup yields CDR1 SGHAT and CDR2 FQNNGV. The CDR3 loop spans 16 amino acids. Sequenced here: PBMCs, either bulk or a sorted T-cell subset (CD4+, CD8+, memory, or dextramer-sorted; not recorded which), sampled around 14 days after the first yellow fever vaccination. The chain recombines TRBV11-2 with TRBJ2-3; 9 bases match TRBD1. The receptor was isolated from a man younger than 35 who received the YFV17D yellow fever vaccine. The CDR3 loop is CATRSGYRGRADTQYF. In nucleotides, the CDR3 is TGTGCCACCAGATCCGGGTACAGGGGGCGTGCAGATACGCAGTATTTT.